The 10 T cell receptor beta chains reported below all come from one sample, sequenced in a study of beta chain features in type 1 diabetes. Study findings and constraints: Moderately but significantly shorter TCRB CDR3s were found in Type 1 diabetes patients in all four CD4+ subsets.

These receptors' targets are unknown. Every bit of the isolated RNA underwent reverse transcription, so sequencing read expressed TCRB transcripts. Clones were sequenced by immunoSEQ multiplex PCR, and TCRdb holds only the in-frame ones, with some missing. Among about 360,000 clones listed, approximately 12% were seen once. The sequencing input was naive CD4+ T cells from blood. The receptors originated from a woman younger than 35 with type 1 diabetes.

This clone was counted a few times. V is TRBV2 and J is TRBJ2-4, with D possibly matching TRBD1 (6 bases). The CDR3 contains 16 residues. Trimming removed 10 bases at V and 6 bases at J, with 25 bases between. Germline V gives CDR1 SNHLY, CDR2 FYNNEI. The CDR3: CATWRYSGQSLNIQYF. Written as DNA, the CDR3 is TGTGCCACCTGGCGGTACTCAGGACAGTCATTAAACATTCAGTACTTC.

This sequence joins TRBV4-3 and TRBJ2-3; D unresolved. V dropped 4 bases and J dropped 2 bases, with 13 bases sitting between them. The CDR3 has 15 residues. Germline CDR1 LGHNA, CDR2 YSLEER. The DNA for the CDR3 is TGCGCCAGCAGCCCAAATCTACTCTCCACAGATACGCAGTATTTT. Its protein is CASSPNLLSTDTQYF.

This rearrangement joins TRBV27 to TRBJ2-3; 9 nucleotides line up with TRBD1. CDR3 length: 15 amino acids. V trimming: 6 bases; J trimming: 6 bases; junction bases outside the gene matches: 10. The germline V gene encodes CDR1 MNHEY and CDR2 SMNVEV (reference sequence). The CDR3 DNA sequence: TGTGCCAGCAGCTTAGCTACAGGGGGCCTGGATACGCAGTATTTT. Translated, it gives CASSLATGGLDTQYF.

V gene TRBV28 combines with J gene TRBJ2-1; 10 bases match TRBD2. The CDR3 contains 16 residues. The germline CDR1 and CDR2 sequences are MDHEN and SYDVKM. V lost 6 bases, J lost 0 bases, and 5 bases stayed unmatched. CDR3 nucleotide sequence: TGTGCCAGCAGCCATCCTAGCGGGAGCTCCTACAATGAGCAGTTCTTC. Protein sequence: CASSHPSGSSYNEQFF.

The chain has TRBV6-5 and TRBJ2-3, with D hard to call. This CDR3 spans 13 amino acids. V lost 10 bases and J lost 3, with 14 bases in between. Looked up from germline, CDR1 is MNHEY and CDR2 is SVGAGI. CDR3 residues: CATRGRVTDTQYF. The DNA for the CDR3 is TGTGCCACTAGAGGTAGAGTGACAGATACGCAGTATTTT.

This chain's CDR3 is CASSFYGTGRKTEAFF. DNA for the CDR3: TGTGCCAGCAGTTTTTATGGGACAGGGAGGAAGACTGAAGCTTTCTTT. This sequence joins TRBV28 and TRBJ1-1, with TRBD1 identical over 9 bases. This CDR3 spans 16 amino acids. The V gene's germline CDR1 is MDHEN and CDR2 SYDVKM. J gave up 5 bases and V 3 bases, and 10 bases lay outside the gene matches.

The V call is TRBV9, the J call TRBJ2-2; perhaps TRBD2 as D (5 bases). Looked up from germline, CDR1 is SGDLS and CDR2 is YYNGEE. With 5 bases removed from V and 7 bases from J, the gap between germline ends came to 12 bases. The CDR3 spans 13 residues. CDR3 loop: CASSLRLFGELFF. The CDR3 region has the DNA TGTGCCAGCAGTCTCCGACTATTCGGGGAGCTGTTTTTT. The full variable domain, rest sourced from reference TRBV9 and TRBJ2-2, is DSGVTQTPKHLITATGQRVTLRCSPRSGDLSVYWYQQSLDQGLQFLIQYYNGEERAKGNILERFSAQQFPDLHSELNLSSLELGDSALYFCASSLRLFGELFFGEGSRLTVL.

CDR3: CASSEGQARTYTF. The CDR3 bases are TGTGCCAGCAGTGAGGGCCAGGCGAGAACCTACACCTTC. The rearrangement links TRBV25-1 to TRBJ1-2, with D uncertain. This CDR3 region has 13 residues. Trimming left V 3 bases short and J 10 bases short, with 15 bases between. The germline gives CDR1 MGHDK, CDR2 SYGVNS.

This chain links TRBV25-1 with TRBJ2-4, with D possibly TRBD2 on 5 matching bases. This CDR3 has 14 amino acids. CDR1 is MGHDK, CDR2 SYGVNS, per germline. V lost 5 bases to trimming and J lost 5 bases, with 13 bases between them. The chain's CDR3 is CASSTWTGENIQYF. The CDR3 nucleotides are TGTGCCAGCAGTACGTGGACTGGAGAAAACATTCAGTACTTC. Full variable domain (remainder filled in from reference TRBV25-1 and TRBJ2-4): EADIYQTPRYLVIGTGKKITLECSQTMGHDKMYWYQQDPGMELHLIHYSYGVNSTEKGDLSSESTVSRIRTEHFPLTLESARPSHTSQYLCASSTWTGENIQYFGAGTRLSVL.

CDR3 residues: CASILTGGPYEQYF. CDR3 DNA sequence: TGTGCCAGCATCCTGACAGGGGGCCCCTACGAGCAGTACTTC. V usage is TRBV5-6 and J usage is TRBJ2-7; 10 bases are shared with TRBD1. Trimming removed 6 bases from V and 2 bases from J; junction bases left unmatched: 5. The CDR3 spans 14 residues. Germline-derived CDR1 and CDR2 are SGHDT and YYEEEE.